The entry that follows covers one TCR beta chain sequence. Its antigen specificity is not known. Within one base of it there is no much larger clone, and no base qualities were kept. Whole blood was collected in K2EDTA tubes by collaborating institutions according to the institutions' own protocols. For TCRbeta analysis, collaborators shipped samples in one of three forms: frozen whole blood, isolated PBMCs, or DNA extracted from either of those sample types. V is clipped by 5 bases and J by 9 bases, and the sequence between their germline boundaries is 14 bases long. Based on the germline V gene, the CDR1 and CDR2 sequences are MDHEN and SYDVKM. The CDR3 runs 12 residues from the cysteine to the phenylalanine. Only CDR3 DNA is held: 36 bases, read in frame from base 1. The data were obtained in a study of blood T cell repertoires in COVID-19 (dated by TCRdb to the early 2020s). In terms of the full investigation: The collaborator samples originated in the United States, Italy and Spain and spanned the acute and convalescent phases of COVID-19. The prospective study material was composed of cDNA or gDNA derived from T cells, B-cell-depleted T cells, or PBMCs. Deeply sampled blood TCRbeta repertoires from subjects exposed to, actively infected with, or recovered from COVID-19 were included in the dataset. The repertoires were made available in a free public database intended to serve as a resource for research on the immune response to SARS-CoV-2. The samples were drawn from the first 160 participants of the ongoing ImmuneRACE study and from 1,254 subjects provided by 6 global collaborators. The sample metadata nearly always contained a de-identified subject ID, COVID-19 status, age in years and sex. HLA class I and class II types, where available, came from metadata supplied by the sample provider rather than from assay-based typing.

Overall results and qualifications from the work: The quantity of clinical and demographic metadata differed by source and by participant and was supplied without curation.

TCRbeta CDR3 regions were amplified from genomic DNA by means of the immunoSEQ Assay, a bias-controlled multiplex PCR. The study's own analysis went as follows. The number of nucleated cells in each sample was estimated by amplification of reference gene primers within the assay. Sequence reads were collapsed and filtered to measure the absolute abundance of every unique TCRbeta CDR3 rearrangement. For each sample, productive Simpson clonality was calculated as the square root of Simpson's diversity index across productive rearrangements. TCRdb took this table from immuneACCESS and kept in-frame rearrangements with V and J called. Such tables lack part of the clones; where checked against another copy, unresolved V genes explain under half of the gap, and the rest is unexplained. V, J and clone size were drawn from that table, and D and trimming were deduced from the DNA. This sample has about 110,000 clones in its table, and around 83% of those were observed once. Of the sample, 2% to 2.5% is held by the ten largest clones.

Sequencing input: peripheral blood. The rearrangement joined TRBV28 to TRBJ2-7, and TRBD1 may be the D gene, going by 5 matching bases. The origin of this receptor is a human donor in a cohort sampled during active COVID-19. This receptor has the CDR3 CASSRPGRAQYF. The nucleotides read TGTGCCAGCAGTCGCCCCGGCAGGGCGCAGTACTTC.